A single sample gave rise to the 6 T cell receptor beta chains below, sequenced in a study of regulatory T cells in long-lasting Graves disease (TCRdb year 2021). The method behind the library was multiplex PCR. The listed sequencing device is Illumina HiSeq 4000. CDR3 regions were amplified by Arm-PCR with iRepertoire HTBI primers to construct TCR beta libraries. TCRdb cleaned the public reads at Q25 with fastp, built clones with MiXCR and kept in-frame beta chains. Each CDR3 protein gets just one entry, which takes the most common genes and DNA from the rows behind it. Across this sample there are 350,000 to 500,000 distinct CDR3 sequences, with about 15% seen only once. Clones ranked in the top ten supply approximately 15% of the sample. The time point label on this specimen signifies: newly diagnosed GD, antithyroid drugs for less than 3 months. For both TCR sequencing and RNA sequencing, RNA was extracted from PBMCs in TRIzol.

In addition, the sample was reused for a study of T cells in Graves' hyperthyroidism and ophthalmopathy.

The sequenced sample was peripheral blood mononuclear cells (PBMCs), obtained at new diagnosis, from a patient treated with antithyroid drugs. Source of these receptors: a woman in her 50s with Graves disease. Donor details come from another sample of the same person, matched by shared clones.

This clonotype was recorded many times. The rearrangement joins TRBV7-2 to TRBJ1-6; D not resolved. This CDR3 has 13 amino acids. Trimming left V 5 bases short and J 10 bases short, with 12 bases between. Germline CDR1 reads SGHTA; CDR2 reads FQGNSA. As DNA, the CDR3 is TGTGCCAGCAGCCAGGCCTCGAGCTCACCCCTCCACTTT. Residues: CASSQASSSPLHF.

This clonotype has at least ten counts. The rearrangement joins TRBV7-9 to TRBJ1-1; 10 nucleotides align to TRBD1. V was clipped by 5 bases and J by 3 bases; unmatched bases: 6. Germline CDR1 SEHNR, CDR2 FQNEAQ (reference sequence). The CDR3 contains 15 residues. The CDR3 DNA sequence: TGTGCCAGCAGCCCTCGGACAGGGGGTGACACTGAAGCTTTCTTT. This sequence encodes CASSPRTGGDTEAFF.

This clonotype appeared a few times. V usage is TRBV14 and J usage is TRBJ1-6; D remains ambiguous. CDR3 length: 14 amino acids. CDR1 is SGHDN and CDR2 is FVKESK in the germline V gene. Trimming took off 1 base at V and 9 bases at J, with 10 bases between the two ends. The CDR3 nucleotides are TGTGCCAGCAGCCAAGTCCAAATGGGTTCACCCCTCCACTTT. This translates into CASSQVQMGSPLHF.

This clonotype came up many times. CDR3 bases: TGTGCCAGCAGCCTACGGAGCGGCACGCACACCGGGGAGCTGTTTTTT. Translation: CASSLRSGTHTGELFF. This sequence joins TRBV28 and TRBJ2-2; D may be TRBD2 (5 bases). Germline V CDR1 and CDR2: MDHEN, SYDVKM. This CDR3 comprises 16 residues. The V and J ends lost 6 bases and 3 bases respectively, with 17 bases between them.

The chain combines TRBV20-1 with TRBJ2-7; the D gene is possibly TRBD2 (6 bases). This CDR3 has 13 amino acids. The V gene's germline CDR1 is DFQATT and CDR2 SNEGSKA (reference sequence). Trimming removed 8 bases at V and 6 bases at J, with 20 bases between. DNA for the CDR3: TGCAGTCCTCCTCTACCCTTGACTAGCGAGCAGTACTTC. It specifies CSPPLPLTSEQYF.

This clonotype was observed at least ten times. This chain joins TRBV7-9 and TRBJ2-5; perhaps TRBD2 as D (5 bases). The ends were cut back, 4 bases at V and 2 bases at J, with 14 bases in the middle. The CDR3 runs to 15 residues. Germline loops: CDR1 SEHNR, CDR2 FQNEAQ (reference sequence). The CDR3 reads CASSSWTGFQETQYF. The CDR3 coding sequence is TGTGCCAGCAGCTCTTGGACGGGATTTCAAGAGACCCAGTACTTC.